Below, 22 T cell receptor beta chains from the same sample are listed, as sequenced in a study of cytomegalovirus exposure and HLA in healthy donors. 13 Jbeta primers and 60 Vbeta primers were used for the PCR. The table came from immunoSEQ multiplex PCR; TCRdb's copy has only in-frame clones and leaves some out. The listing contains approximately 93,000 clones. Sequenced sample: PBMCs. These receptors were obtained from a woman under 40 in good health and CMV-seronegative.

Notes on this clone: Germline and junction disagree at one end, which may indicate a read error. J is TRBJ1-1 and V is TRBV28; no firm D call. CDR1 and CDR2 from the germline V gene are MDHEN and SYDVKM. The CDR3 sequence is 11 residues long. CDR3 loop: CASSANSEAFF. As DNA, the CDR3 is TGTGCCAGCAGTGCCAACAGTGAAGCTTTCTTT.

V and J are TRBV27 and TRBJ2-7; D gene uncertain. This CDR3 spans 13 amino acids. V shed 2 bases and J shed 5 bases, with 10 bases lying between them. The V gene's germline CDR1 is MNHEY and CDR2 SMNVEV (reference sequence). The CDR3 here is CASSLTGRHEQYF. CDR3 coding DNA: TGTGCCAGCAGTTTAACGGGTAGACACGAGCAGTACTTC.

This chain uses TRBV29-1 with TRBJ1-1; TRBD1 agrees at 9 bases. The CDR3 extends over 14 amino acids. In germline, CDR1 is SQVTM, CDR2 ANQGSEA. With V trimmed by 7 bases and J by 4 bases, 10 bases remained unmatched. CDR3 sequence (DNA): TGCAGCGCCGCACCTCAGGACAGGGGCACTGAAGCTTTCTTT. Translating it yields CSAAPQDRGTEAFF.

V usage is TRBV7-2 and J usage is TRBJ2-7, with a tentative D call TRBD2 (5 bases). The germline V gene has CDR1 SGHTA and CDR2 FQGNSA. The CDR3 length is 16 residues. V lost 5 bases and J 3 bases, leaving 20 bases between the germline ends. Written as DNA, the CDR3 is TGTGCCAGCAGCCTAACCGAGATAGCCGGGAACTACGAGCAGTACTTC. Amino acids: CASSLTEIAGNYEQYF.

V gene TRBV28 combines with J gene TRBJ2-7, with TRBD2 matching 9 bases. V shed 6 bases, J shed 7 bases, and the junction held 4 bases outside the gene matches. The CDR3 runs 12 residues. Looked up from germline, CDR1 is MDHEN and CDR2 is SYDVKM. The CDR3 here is CASRRGGREQYF. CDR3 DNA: TGTGCCAGCAGGCGGGGGGGCAGGGAGCAGTACTTC.

The CDR3 here is CASSGGRERPQHF. CDR3 coding DNA: TGTGCCAGCAGCGGTGGCAGGGAACGACCCCAGCATTTT. The chain carries TRBV28 and TRBJ1-5, with D possibly being TRBD1 (5 bases). Germline V CDR1 and CDR2: MDHEN, SYDVKM. The V and J ends lost 6 bases and 10 bases respectively, with 16 bases between them. This CDR3 has 13 residues.

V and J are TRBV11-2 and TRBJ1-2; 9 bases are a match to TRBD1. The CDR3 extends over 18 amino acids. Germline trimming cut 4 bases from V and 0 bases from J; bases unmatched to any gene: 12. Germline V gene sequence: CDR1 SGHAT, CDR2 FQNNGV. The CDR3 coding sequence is TGTGCCAGCAGCTCAGTCCGAGGACAGGGGACTTCTAACTATGGCTACACCTTC. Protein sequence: CASSSVRGQGTSNYGYTF.

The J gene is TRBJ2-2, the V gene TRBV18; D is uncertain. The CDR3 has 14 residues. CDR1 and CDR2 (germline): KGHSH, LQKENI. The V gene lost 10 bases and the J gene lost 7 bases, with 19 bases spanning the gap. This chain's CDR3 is CATGSAAFIGELFF. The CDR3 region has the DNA TGTGCCACTGGAAGTGCGGCTTTTATCGGGGAGCTGTTTTTT.

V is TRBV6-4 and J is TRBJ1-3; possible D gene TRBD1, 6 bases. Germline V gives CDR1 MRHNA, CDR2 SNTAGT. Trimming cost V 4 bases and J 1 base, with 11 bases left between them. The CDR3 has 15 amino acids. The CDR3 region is CASSGAGASGNTIYF. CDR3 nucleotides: TGTGCCAGCAGTGGGGCAGGGGCATCTGGAAACACCATATATTTT.

CDR3 in DNA: TGTGCCACCGGGACAGGGACTGGAAACACCATATATTTT. Protein sequence: CATGTGTGNTIYF. The chain recombines TRBV9 with TRBJ1-3, with 9 bases lining up with TRBD1. CDR1 SGDLS and CDR2 YYNGEE come from the germline V gene. V gave up 9 bases and J gave up 2 bases; unmatched junction bases: 3. CDR3 length equals 13 residues. The entire variable domain, with the rest obtained from reference TRBV9 and TRBJ1-3, is as follows: DSGVTQTPKHLITATGQRVTLRCSPRSGDLSVYWYQQSLDQGLQFLIQYYNGEERAKGNILERFSAQQFPDLHSELNLSSLELGDSALYFCATGTGTGNTIYFGEGSWLTVV.

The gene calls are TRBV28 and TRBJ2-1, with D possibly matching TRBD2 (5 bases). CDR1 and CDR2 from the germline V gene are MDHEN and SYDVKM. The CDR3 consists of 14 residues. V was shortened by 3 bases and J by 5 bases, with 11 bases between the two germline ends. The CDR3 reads CASSFRGIHNEQFF. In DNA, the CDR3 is TGTGCCAGCAGTTTCCGGGGAATCCACAATGAGCAGTTCTTC.

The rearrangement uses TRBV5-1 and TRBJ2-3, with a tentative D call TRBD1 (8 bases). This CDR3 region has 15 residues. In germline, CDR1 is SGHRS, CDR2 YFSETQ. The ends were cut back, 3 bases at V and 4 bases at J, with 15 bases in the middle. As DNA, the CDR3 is TGCGCCAGCAGCTGGAACAGGGGGGGGGCAGATACGCAGTATTTT. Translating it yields CASSWNRGGADTQYF.

CDR3 loop: CASSAFRLAGSDTQYF. The CDR3 DNA reads TGTGCCAGCAGTGCCTTCCGACTAGCGGGATCAGATACGCAGTATTTT. The V gene is TRBV6-1, the J gene TRBJ2-3; 11 bases are shared with TRBD2. Trimming removed 4 bases from V and 4 bases from J; junction bases left unmatched: 7. This CDR3 region has 16 residues. The germline CDR1 and CDR2 sequences are MNHNS and SASEGT.

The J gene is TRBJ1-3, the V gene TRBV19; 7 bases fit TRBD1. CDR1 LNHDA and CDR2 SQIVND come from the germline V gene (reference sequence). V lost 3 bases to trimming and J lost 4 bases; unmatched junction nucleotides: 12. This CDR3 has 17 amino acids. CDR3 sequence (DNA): TGTGCCAGTAGTATCCTCTACGGCAGGGGGACCGGAAACACCATATATTTT. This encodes CASSILYGRGTGNTIYF.

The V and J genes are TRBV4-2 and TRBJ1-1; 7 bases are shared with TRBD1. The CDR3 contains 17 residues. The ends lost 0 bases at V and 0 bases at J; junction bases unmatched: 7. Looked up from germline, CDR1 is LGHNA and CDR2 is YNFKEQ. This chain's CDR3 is CASSQEGTEYLNTEAFF. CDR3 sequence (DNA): TGTGCCAGCAGCCAAGAAGGGACAGAGTATTTGAACACTGAAGCTTTCTTT.

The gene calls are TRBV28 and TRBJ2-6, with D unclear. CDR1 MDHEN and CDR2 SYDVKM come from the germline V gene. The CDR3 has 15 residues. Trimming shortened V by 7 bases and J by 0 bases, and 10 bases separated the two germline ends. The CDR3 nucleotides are TGTGCCAGCACACTTAGGAGCTCTGGGGCCAACGTCCTGACTTTC. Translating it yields CASTLRSSGANVLTF.

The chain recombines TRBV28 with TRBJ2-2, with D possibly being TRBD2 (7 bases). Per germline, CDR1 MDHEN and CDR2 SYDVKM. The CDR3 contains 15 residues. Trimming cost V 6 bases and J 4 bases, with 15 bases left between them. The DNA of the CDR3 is TGTGCCAGCAGCGCCCCAGGGGAGGGCACCGGGGAGCTGTTTTTT. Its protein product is CASSAPGEGTGELFF.

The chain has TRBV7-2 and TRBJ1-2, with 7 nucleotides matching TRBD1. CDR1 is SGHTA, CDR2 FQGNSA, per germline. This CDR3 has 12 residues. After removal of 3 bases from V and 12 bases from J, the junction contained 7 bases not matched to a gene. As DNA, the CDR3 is TGTGCCAGCAGCTTGGATGGACAGGCGCACACCTTC. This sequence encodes CASSLDGQAHTF.

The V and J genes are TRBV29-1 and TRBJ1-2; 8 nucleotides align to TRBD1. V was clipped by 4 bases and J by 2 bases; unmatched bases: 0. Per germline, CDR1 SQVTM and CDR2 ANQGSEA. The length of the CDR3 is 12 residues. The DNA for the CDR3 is TGCAGCGTTGGGGACAGGAACTATGGCTACACCTTC. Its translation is CSVGDRNYGYTF. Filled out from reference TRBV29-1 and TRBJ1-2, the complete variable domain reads SAVISQKPSRDICQRGTSLTIQCQVDSQVTMMFWYRQQPGQSLTLIATANQGSEATYESGFVIDKFPISRPNLTFSTLTVSNMSPEDSSIYLCSVGDRNYGYTFGSGTRLTVV.

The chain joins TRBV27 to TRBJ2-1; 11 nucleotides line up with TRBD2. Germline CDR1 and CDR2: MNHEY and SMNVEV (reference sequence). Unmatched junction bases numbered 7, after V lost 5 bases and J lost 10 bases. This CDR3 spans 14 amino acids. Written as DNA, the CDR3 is TGTGCCAGCAGTATTAGCGGGGGGGCACAAGAGCAGTTCTTC. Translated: CASSISGGAQEQFF.

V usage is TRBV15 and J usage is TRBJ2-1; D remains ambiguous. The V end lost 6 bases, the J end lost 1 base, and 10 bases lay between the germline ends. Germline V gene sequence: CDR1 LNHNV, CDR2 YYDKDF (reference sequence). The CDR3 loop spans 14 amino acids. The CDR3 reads CATSLMSSYNEQFF. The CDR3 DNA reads TGTGCCACCAGTCTCATGAGTTCCTACAATGAGCAGTTCTTC.

The DNA of the CDR3 is TGTGCCAGCAGTGGGGACAGGGGGGGTGGCAATCAGCCCCAGCATTTT. Translating it yields CASSGDRGGGNQPQHF. The V gene is TRBV6-1, the J gene TRBJ1-5; 11 nucleotides line up with TRBD1. The V gene's germline CDR1 is MNHNS and CDR2 SASEGT. There are 16 residues in the CDR3. V trimming: 4 bases; J trimming: 2 bases; junction bases outside the gene matches: 4.